The text below deals with one T cell receptor (beta chain). Its antigen is as yet unknown. Germline CDR1 reads SGHTA; CDR2 reads FQGNSA. The CDR3 is 14 amino acids. Deletions cut 5 bases from V and 5 bases from J, with 14 bases between. Primers for the PCR totalled 60 Vbeta and 13 Jbeta. Clones were sequenced by immunoSEQ multiplex PCR, and TCRdb holds only the in-frame ones, with some missing. The sample lists more than 110,000 clones, about 80% occurring once. This record comes from a study of cytomegalovirus exposure and HLA in healthy donors. Findings of the study overall: For cytomegalovirus status, the classifier reportedly gave diagnoses with high specificity and sensitivity. A prior analysis recorded that most TCR beta V segments were productive about 87% or about 30% of the time. On later analysis, the bulk of CMV-associated TCR beta chains appeared to be HLA-restricted.

The clonotype was recovered from a young man in good health and CMV-seropositive. The chain combines TRBV7-2 with TRBJ2-3; D may match TRBD1 or TRBD2 (6 bases each). The sample comprised PBMCs. This CDR3 reads CASSLGGGKDTQYF. The CDR3 DNA reads TGTGCCAGCAGCCTAGGGGGAGGAAAAGATACGCAGTATTTT.